This TCR beta chain was found in a study of shared clonotypes between healthy human individuals. Sequencing used immunoSEQ multiplex PCR; TCRdb keeps in-frame clones, though not all of them. The sample has about 2 million clones, roughly 94% seen once. Germline CDR1 LNHNV, CDR2 YYDKDF (reference sequence). J gave up 3 bases and V 3 bases, and 3 bases lay outside the gene matches. CDR3 length equals 15 residues. The chain has TRBV15 and TRBJ2-1, with 9 bases lining up with TRBD2. The TCR originated in a man aged 18 to 29 in good health. Sequences were obtained from naive CD4+ T cells sorted from blood. The subset denotes: CD45RA+ positively selected. The CDR3 sequence is CATSRASGVYNEQFF. The CDR3 nucleotides read TGTGCCACCAGCAGGGCTAGCGGGGTCTACAATGAGCAGTTCTTC.